The 5 T cell receptor beta chains reported below all come from one sample, sequenced in a study of T cells in women clearing cervical HPV infection. TCRdb keeps only in-frame clones here, not all; method: immunoSEQ multiplex PCR. The listing records roughly 34,000 clones. Sequencing was performed on blood buffy coat. These receptors came from a woman between 18 and 70 years old with a cervical HPV16 infection that either progressed to CIN3+ or cleared (not recorded which).

Turning to this clone: The read gets to within 3 residues of the CDR3 end, and the germline J gene fills in the rest. This chain uses TRBV11-2 with TRBJ2-5, with D unclear. This CDR3 region has 14 residues. V was trimmed by 5 bases and J by 2 bases, leaving 12 bases between them. CDR1 is SGHAT, CDR2 FQNNGV, per germline. The DNA read from the CDR3 is TGTGCCAGCAGCCCCCCAGGTGGGCAAGAGACC. It translates to CASSPPGGQET. The entire CDR3 reads CASSPPGGQETQYF.

In the case of this clone: Read data end 3 residues before the CDR3 end; the end is taken from the germline J gene. This chain connects TRBV19 to TRBJ2-2, with D perhaps TRBD1 (6 bases). The V end lost 4 bases, the J end lost 5 bases, and 14 bases lay between the germline ends. There are 15 residues in the CDR3. Germline CDR1 is LNHDA and CDR2 is SQIVND (reference sequence). CDR3 DNA, as far as it was read: TGTGCCAGTAGTACTAACAGGGTGAGGACCGGGGAG. This codes for CASSTNRVRTGE. The whole CDR3 is CASSTNRVRTGELFF.

About this clone: The read is 3 residues too short to cover the CDR3 end, so that end is filled in from the germline J gene. The rearrangement uses TRBV14 and TRBJ2-3, with 8 nucleotides matching TRBD2. CDR1 and CDR2 from the germline V gene are SGHDN and FVKESK. The CDR3 runs 18 residues. The J segment lost 4 bases and the V segment lost 4 bases, leaving 16 bases of the junction unmatched. The CDR3 reads CASSLNPRGGRHPDTQYF. CDR3 DNA, as far as it was read: TGTGCCAGCAGCCTAAACCCCCGGGGGGGGAGGCATCCAGATACG.

Turning to this clone: The read falls 3 residues short of the CDR3 end, and the missing part is taken from the germline J gene. V is TRBV10-3 and J is TRBJ2-7, with 11 bases fitting TRBD2. V gave up 10 bases and J gave up 2 bases; unmatched junction bases: 4. Germline CDR1 ENHRY, CDR2 SYGVKD. CDR3 size: 13 residues. The CDR3 here is CATTSGTTYEQYF. CDR3 DNA, as far as it was read: TGTGCCACGACTAGCGGGACCACCTACGAG.

On this clone itself: The missing CDR3 end, 3 residues past where the read stops, is filled in from the germline J gene. The chain uses TRBV5-4 and TRBJ1-1; D perhaps matches TRBD1 (5 bases). The CDR3 extends over 12 amino acids. Germline CDR1 reads SGHNT; CDR2 reads YYREEE (reference sequence). V lost 4 bases to trimming and J lost 3 bases, with 7 bases between them. The DNA read from the CDR3 is TGTGCCAGCAGCCGAGGGGACACTGAA. It specifies CASSRGDTE. The entire CDR3 reads CASSRGDTEAFF. Variable domain in full (rest from reference TRBV5-4 and TRBJ1-1): ETGVTQSPTHLIKTRGQQVTLRCSSQSGHNTVSWYQQALGQGPQFIFQYYREEENGRGNFPPRFSGLQFPNYSSELNVNALELDDSALYLCASSRGDTEAFFGQGTRLTVV.